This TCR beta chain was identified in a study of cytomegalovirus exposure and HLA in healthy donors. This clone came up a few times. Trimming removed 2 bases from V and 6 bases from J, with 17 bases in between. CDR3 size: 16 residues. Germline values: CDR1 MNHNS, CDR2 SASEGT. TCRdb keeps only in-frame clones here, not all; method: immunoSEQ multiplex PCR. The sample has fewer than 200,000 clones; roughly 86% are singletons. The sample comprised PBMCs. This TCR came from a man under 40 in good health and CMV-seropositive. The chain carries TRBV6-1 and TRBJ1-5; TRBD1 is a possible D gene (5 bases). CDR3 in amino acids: CASSERGGAGGQPQHF. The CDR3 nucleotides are TGTGCCAGCAGTGAACGGGGAGGGGCCGGTGGTCAGCCCCAGCATTTT.